This is a list of T cell receptor beta chains from one sample in a study of blood T cell repertoires in COVID-19. TCRdb's table, derived via immunoSEQ multiplex PCR, lists solely in-frame clones and lacks some. The sample lists around 43,000 clones, 86% occurring once. Source material: peripheral blood. Source of these receptors: a man aged 45-65 years in a cohort sampled during active COVID-19. CDR3s include the opening cysteine and the closing phenylalanine or tryptophan. The D gene is left open where the match is weak. Not every row has a clone size; where given, it reads once, few, many or a size class.

clone_size,d_call,v_call,j_call,cdr3_aa,cdr3_nt
-,-,TRBV20-1,TRBJ2-5,CSASYRAGKGQETQYF,TGCAGTGCTAGTTATCGGGCAGGGAAGGGGCAAGAGACCCAGTACTTC
many,-,TRBV7-9,TRBJ1-1,CASSLAGNSEAFF,TGTGCCAGCAGCTTAGCCGGGAATTCTGAAGCTTTCTTT
-,TRBD2,TRBV12-3/TRBV12-4,TRBJ2-7,CASSLWGGFEQYF,TGTGCCAGCAGTTTGTGGGGGGGATTCGAGCAGTACTTC
-,-,TRBV7-2,TRBJ2-1,CASSLMGRGPPSFEQFF,TGTGCCAGCAGCTTAATGGGGCGGGGACCTCCTTCTTTCGAGCAGTTCTTC
few,-,TRBV5-4,TRBJ1-2,CASSLALVEYGYTF,TGTGCCAGCAGCTTGGCCTTGGTGGAGTATGGCTACACCTTC
-,TRBD1,TRBV27,TRBJ1-1,CASSLFPTGGAEAFF,TGTGCCAGCAGTTTGTTCCCCACAGGGGGGGCTGAAGCTTTCTTT
-,TRBD2,TRBV13,TRBJ2-1,CASSPGLAGDNEQFF,TGTGCCAGCAGCCCGGGACTAGCGGGGGACAATGAGCAGTTCTTC
-,TRBD2,TRBV4-1,TRBJ2-5,CASSHGLAGGYETQYF,TGCGCCAGCAGCCACGGACTAGCGGGGGGGTATGAGACCCAGTACTTC
-,-,TRBV9,TRBJ2-5,CASSSGWEETQYF,TGTGCCAGCAGCTCGGGGTGGGAAGAGACCCAGTACTTC
-,-,TRBV10-1,TRBJ2-1,CASSESRSDNEQFF,TGCGCCAGCAGTGAGTCGAGGAGCGACAATGAGCAGTTCTTC
-,-,TRBV5-1,TRBJ1-1,CASSLNGDTEAFF,TGCGCCAGCAGCTTGAACGGGGACACTGAAGCTTTCTTT
few,TRBD1,TRBV3-1/TRBV3-2,TRBJ2-1,CASSQTGQGNEQFF,TGTGCCAGCAGCCAAACGGGACAGGGGAATGAGCAGTTCTTC
once,-,TRBV29-1,TRBJ1-1,CSVDDQARGAFF,TGCAGCGTTGACGATCAGGCCCGGGGAGCTTTCTTT
-,TRBD2,TRBV19,TRBJ2-1,CASSIGTSGNEQFF,TGTGCCAGTAGTATCGGGACTAGCGGCAATGAGCAGTTCTTC
-,TRBD1,TRBV28,TRBJ1-2,CASSVLRQGLAYGYTF,TGTGCCAGCAGTGTTCTCCGACAGGGGCTCGCCTATGGCTACACCTTC
once,-,TRBV5-1,TRBJ2-5,CASSFGSQETQYF,TGCGCCAGCAGCTTTGGCAGCCAAGAGACCCAGTACTTC
-,-,TRBV9,TRBJ2-1,CASSVGQGGYEQFF,TGTGCCAGCAGCGTAGGGCAGGGGGGCTATGAGCAGTTCTTC
-,-,TRBV11-3,TRBJ2-7,CASSFARASLYEQYF,TGTGCCAGCAGCTTCGCGCGGGCCAGTCTCTACGAGCAGTACTTC
-,-,TRBV5-1,TRBJ2-7,CASSLGGGGTYEQYF,TGCGCCAGCAGCTTGGGAGGCGGCGGTACCTACGAGCAGTACTTC
-,-,TRBV7-9,TRBJ2-3,CASSLDDSGPSTDTQYF,TGTGCCAGCAGCTTAGACGATAGCGGCCCTAGCACAGATACGCAGTATTTT
few,-,TRBV29-1,TRBJ1-5,CSAKGGAGQPQHF,TGCAGCGCCAAGGGGGGGGCAGGTCAGCCCCAGCATTTT
-,TRBD1,TRBV30,TRBJ1-2,CAWSPGGGYTF,TGTGCCTGGAGTCCAGGGGGGGGCTACACCTTC
-,TRBD1,TRBV6-2/TRBV6-3,TRBJ2-2,CASSSRDRGYTGELFF,TGTGCCAGCAGTTCCCGGGACAGGGGATACACCGGGGAGCTGTTTTTT
-,-,TRBV12-3/TRBV12-4,TRBJ2-2,CASSLRVGGELFF,TGTGCCAGCAGTCTCCGGGTCGGCGGGGAGCTGTTTTTT
-,TRBD1,TRBV7-2,TRBJ1-2,CASSLGQGGVGYTF,TGTGCCAGCAGCTTAGGACAGGGCGGGGTCGGCTACACCTTC
-,-,TRBV15,TRBJ2-1,CATSSNRVTYNEQFF,TGTGCCACCAGCAGCAACAGGGTTACGTACAATGAGCAGTTCTTC
-,TRBD1,TRBV19,TRBJ1-1,CASSIVAGGTEAFF,TGTGCCAGTAGTATAGTGGCAGGGGGGACTGAAGCTTTCTTT
-,-,TRBV27,TRBJ2-7,CASSPRWSYEQYF,TGTGCCAGCAGTCCTCGGTGGAGCTACGAGCAGTACTTC
once,TRBD1,TRBV6-6,TRBJ2-7,CASSSRGGDRAYEQYF,TGTGCCAGCAGTTCTCGGGGAGGGGACAGGGCCTACGAGCAGTACTTC
-,-,TRBV21-1,TRBJ1-4,CASRIEVPGEKLFF,TGTGCCAGCAGAATCGAGGTACCCGGTGAAAAACTGTTTTTT
-,TRBD1,TRBV27,TRBJ1-2,CASSLGTGGTGYTF,TGTGCCAGCAGTTTAGGGACAGGGGGAACCGGCTACACCTTC
-,TRBD2,TRBV7-8,TRBJ2-1,CASSLEGLANEQFF,TGTGCCAGCAGCTTAGAGGGACTAGCGAATGAGCAGTTCTTC
-,TRBD1,TRBV6-5,TRBJ1-2,CASRDRGYYGYTF,TGTGCCAGCAGGGACAGGGGGTATTATGGCTACACCTTC
-,TRBD1,TRBV13,TRBJ2-3,CASSLGDRGTDTQYF,TGTGCCAGCAGCTTAGGGGACAGGGGGACAGATACGCAGTATTTT
-,-,TRBV18,TRBJ1-2,CASSPNGIGYGYTF,TGTGCCAGCTCACCAAACGGTATCGGGTATGGCTACACCTTC
-,TRBD2,TRBV2,TRBJ2-5,CASSEGSGRGETQYF,TGTGCCAGCAGTGAGGGTAGCGGGAGGGGAGAGACCCAGTACTTC
-,-,TRBV4-1,TRBJ2-7,CASREPGGTYEQYF,TGCGCCAGCAGGGAGCCAGGGGGGACCTACGAGCAGTACTTC
-,-,TRBV6-2/TRBV6-3,TRBJ1-2,CASSSYQGQNYGYTF,TGTGCCAGCAGTTCCTACCAGGGGCAAAACTATGGCTACACCTTC
-,-,TRBV27,TRBJ1-2,CASSLTPVSAYSPNYGYTF,TGTGCCAGCAGTTTAACTCCGGTTTCCGCATATTCCCCTAACTATGGCTACACCTTC
-,TRBD2,TRBV6-5,TRBJ2-7,CASSYGLGGGTLQYF,TGTGCCAGCAGTTACGGGCTCGGCGGGGGTACGCTTCAGTACTTC
-,-,TRBV15,TRBJ2-1,CATSTQQRRGLGNEQFF,TGTGCCACCAGCACACAACAGCGGAGAGGTTTGGGGAATGAGCAGTTCTTC
-,TRBD1,TRBV4-3,TRBJ2-1,CASSPRTGWGNEQFF,TGCGCCAGCAGCCCCCGGACAGGTTGGGGCAATGAGCAGTTCTTC
-,TRBD2,TRBV24-1,TRBJ2-1,CATSGPTSGGPGSYNEQFF,TGTGCCACCAGTGGTCCGACTAGCGGGGGCCCCGGGTCCTACAATGAGCAGTTCTTC
once,-,TRBV7-8,TRBJ1-2,CASSLVHRDGYTF,TGTGCCAGCAGCTTAGTCCATCGGGATGGCTACACCTTC
-,TRBD1,TRBV27,TRBJ2-7,CASSFSSDRVEQYF,TGTGCCAGCAGTTTTTCCTCGGACAGGGTCGAGCAGTACTTC
-,TRBD1,TRBV5-8,TRBJ1-2,CASSQDRGDIRGYTF,TGTGCCAGCAGCCAGGACAGGGGAGATATCCGCGGCTACACCTTC
-,TRBD1,TRBV6-2/TRBV6-3,TRBJ2-1,CASSSPGQGYNEQFF,TGTGCCAGCAGCTCCCCGGGACAGGGTTACAATGAGCAGTTCTTC
-,TRBD2,TRBV6-6,TRBJ2-3,CASSQSQAGGRSDTQYF,TGTGCCAGCAGTCAATCCCAAGCGGGGGGGAGGTCAGATACGCAGTATTTT
-,-,TRBV18,TRBJ1-1,CASSPPANTEAFF,TGTGCCAGCTCACCACCGGCTAACACTGAAGCTTTCTTT
-,-,TRBV5-1,TRBJ1-1,CASSSTMNTEAFF,TGCGCCAGCAGCTCGACTATGAACACTGAAGCTTTCTTT
medium-sized,-,TRBV30,TRBJ1-6,CAWRSTSGSYNSPLHF,TGTGCCTGGAGGTCGACCTCGGGGAGCTATAATTCACCCCTCCACTTT
-,-,TRBV7-9,TRBJ1-5,CASSGGGTFSNQPQHF,TGTGCCAGCAGCGGGGGGGGCACTTTTAGCAATCAGCCCCAGCATTTT
-,-,TRBV6-5,TRBJ1-5,CASKISGSNQPQHF,TGTGCCAGTAAGATCAGCGGTAGCAATCAGCCCCAGCATTTT
-,TRBD1,TRBV6-2/TRBV6-3,TRBJ2-7,CASSPSGQGAGEQYF,TGTGCCAGCAGTCCCTCGGGGCAGGGGGCAGGCGAGCAGTACTTC
-,-,TRBV21-1,TRBJ2-5,CASSKAILLAGGPGETQYF,TGTGCCAGCAGCAAAGCTATTTTACTAGCGGGAGGGCCTGGGGAGACCCAGTACTTC